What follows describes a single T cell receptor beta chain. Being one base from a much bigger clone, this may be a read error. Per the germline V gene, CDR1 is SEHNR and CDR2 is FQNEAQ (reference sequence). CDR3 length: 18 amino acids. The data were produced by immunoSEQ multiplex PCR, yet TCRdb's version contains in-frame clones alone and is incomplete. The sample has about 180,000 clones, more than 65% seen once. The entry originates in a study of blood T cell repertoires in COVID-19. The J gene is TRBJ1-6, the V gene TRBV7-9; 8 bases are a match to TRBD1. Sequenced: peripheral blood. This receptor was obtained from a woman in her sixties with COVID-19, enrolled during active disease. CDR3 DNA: TGTGCCAGCAGCCCTCTACCCCAAGGACAGGGAATTAATTCACCCCTCTACTTT. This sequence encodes CASSPLPQGQGINSPLYF.